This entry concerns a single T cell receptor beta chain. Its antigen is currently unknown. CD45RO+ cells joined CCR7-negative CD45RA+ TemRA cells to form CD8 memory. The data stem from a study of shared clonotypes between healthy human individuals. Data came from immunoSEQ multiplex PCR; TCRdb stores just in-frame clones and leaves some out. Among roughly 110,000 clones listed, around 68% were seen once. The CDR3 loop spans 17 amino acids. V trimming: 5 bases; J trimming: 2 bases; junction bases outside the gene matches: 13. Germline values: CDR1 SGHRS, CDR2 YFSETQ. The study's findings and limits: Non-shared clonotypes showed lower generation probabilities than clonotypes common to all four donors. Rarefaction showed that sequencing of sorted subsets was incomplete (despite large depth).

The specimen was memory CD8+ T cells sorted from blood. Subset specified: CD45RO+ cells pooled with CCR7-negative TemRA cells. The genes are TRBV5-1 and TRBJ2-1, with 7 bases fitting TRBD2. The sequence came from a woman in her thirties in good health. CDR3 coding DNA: TGCGCCAGCAGGCCACCCCTGAGCGGGGACGCCTACAATGAGCAGTTCTTC. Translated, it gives CASRPPLSGDAYNEQFF.